This TCR beta chain was recorded in a study of T-cell memory formation after mild COVID-19. This clonotype turned up a few times. V shed 3 bases and J shed 8 bases, with 19 bases lying between them. This CDR3 comprises 15 residues. Germline CDR1 is MDHEN and CDR2 is SYDVKM. TCRdb reanalysed the 5' RACE reads using MiXCR and keeps one entry per CDR3 protein. The data show 30,000 to 45,000 distinct CDR3 sequences, with 11% seen just once and less than 30% held by the top ten. The V gene is TRBV28, the J gene TRBJ1-2, with D possibly matching TRBD1 (6 bases). The receptor's source is a man younger than 35 who had mild COVID-19 (a few samples of this study predate the infection). Cell type and time point are not known. The source material was PBMCs or a T cell subset sorted from them (not recorded which). CDR3 residues: CASSFGAGAGEGYTF. DNA for the CDR3: TGTGCCAGCAGTTTCGGGGCAGGGGCAGGTGAAGGCTACACCTTC.